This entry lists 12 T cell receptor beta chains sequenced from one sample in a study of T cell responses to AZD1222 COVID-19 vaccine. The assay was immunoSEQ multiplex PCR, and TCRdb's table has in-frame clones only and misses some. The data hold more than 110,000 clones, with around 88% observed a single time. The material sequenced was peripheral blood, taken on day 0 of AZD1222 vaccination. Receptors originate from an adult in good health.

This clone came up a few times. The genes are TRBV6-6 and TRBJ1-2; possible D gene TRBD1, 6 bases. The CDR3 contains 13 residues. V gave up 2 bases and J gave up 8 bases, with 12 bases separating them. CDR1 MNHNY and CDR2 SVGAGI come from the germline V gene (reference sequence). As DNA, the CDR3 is TGTGCCAGCAGTTACGGGGGGCGGGACGGCTACACCTTC. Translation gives CASSYGGRDGYTF.

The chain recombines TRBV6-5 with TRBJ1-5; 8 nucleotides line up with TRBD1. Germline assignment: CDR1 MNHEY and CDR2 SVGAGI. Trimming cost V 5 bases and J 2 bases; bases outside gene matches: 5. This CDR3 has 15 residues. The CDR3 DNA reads TGTGCCAGCAGTATATCACAGGGGGGCAATCAGCCCCAGCATTTT. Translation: CASSISQGGNQPQHF.

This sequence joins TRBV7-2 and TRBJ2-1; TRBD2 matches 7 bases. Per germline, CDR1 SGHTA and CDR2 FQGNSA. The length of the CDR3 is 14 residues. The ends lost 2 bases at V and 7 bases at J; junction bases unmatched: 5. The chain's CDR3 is CASSLQSGGNEQFF. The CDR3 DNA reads TGTGCCAGCAGCTTACAGTCGGGAGGAAATGAGCAGTTCTTC.

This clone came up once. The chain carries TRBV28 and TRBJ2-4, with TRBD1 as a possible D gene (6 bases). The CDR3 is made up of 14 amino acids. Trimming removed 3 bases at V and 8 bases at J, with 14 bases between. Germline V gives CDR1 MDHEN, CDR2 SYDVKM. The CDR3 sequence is CASSLLRGGYIQYF. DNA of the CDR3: TGTGCCAGCAGTTTGCTCCGAGGGGGATACATTCAGTACTTC.

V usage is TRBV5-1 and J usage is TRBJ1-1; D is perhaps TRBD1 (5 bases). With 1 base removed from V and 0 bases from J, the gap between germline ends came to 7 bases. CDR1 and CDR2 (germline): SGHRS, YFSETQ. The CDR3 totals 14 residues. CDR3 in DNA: TGCGCCAGCAGCTTGACAGGATTGAACACTGAAGCTTTCTTT. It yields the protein CASSLTGLNTEAFF.

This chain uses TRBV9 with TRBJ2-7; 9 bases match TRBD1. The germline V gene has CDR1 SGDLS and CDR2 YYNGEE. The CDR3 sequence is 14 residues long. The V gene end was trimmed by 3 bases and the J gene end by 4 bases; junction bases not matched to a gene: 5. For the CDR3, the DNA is TGTGCCAGCAGCGGGGGACAGGGAAGGTACGAGCAGTACTTC. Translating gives CASSGGQGRYEQYF.

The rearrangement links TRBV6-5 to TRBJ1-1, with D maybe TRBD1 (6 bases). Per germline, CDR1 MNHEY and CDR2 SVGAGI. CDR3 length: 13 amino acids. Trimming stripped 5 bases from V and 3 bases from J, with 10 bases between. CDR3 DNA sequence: TGTGCCAGCAGTCCTACAGGGTACACTGAAGCTTTCTTT. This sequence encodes CASSPTGYTEAFF.

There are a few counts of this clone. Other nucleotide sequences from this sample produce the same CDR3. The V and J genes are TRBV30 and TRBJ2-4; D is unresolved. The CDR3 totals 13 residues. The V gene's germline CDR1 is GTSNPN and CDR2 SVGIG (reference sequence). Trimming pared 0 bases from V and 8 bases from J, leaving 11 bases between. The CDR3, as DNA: TGTGCCTGGAGTGTAAGGGCAAGAGACATTCAGTACTTC. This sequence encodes CAWSVRARDIQYF.

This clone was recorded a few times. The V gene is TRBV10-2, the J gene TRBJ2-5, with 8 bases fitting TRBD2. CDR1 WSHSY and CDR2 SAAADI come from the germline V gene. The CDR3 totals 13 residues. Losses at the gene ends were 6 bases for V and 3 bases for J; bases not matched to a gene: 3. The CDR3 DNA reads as TGCGCCAGCAGGCTAGCGGGTGAAGAGACCCAGTACTTC. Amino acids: CASRLAGEETQYF.

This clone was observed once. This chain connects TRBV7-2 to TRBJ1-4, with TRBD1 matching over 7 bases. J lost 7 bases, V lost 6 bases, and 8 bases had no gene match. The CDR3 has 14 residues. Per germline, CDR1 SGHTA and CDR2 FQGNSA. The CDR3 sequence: CASRRQGRREKLFF. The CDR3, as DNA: TGTGCCAGCAGACGACAGGGTCGCCGTGAAAAACTGTTTTTT.

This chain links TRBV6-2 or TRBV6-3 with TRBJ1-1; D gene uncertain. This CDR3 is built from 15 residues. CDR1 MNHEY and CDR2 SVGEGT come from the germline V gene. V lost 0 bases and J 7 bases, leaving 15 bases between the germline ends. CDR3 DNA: TGTGCCAGCAGTTACTCGATTGCGGGTTCGAGTGAAGCTTTCTTT. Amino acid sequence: CASSYSIAGSSEAFF.

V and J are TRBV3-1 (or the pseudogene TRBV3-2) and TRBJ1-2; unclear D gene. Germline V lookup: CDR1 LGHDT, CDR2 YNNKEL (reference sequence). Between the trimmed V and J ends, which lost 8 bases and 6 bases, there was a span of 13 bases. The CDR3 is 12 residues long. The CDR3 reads CASGGRSHGYTF. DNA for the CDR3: TGTGCCAGCGGAGGACGGAGTCATGGCTACACCTTC.